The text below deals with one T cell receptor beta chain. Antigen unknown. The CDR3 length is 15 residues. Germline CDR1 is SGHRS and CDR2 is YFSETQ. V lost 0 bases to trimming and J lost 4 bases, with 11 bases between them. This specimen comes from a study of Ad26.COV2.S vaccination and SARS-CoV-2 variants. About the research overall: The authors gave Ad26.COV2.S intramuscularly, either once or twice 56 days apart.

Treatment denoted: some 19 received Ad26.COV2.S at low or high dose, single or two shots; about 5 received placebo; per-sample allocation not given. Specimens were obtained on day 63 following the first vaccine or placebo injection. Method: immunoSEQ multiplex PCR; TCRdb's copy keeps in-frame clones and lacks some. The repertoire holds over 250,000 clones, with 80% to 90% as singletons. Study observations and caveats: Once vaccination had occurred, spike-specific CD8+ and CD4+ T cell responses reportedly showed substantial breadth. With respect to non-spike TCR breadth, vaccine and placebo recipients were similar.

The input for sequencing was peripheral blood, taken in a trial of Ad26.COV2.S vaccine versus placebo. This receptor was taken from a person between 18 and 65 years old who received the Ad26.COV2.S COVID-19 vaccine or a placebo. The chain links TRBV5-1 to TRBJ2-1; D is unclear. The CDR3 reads CASSLGGRIYNEQFF. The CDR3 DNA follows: TGCGCCAGCAGCTTGGGGGGTCGGATTTACAATGAGCAGTTCTTC.